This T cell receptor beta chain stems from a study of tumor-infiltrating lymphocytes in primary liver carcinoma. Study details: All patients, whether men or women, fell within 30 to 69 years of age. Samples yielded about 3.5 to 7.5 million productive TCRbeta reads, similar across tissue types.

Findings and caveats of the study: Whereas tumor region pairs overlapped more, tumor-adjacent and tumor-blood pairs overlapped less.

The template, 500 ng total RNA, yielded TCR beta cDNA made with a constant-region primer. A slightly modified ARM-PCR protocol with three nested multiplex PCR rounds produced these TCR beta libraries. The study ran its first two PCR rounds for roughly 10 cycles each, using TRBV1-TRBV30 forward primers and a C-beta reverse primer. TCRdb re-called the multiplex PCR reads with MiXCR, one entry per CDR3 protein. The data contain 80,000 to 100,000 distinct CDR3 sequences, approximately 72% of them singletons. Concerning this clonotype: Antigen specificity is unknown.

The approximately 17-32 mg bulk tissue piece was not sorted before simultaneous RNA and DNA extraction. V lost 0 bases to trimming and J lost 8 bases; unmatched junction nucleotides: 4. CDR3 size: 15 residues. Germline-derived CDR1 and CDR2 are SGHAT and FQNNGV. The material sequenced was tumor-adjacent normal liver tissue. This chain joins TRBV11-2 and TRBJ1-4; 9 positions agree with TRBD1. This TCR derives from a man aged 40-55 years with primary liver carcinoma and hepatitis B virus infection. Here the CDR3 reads CASSLETGGEEKLFF. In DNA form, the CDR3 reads TGTGCCAGCAGCTTAGAGACAGGGGGTGAGGAAAAACTGTTTTTT.